Below, 10 T cell receptor beta chains from the same sample are listed, as sequenced in a study of spatial heterogeneity in lung cancer. Findings of the study overall: Within tumors, counts of expanded alpha and beta TCRs tracked tumor mutation counts.

Time point: sample taken at primary tumor resection. A single record per CDR3 protein comes from TCRdb applying MiXCR to the 5' RACE reads. The sample has a few thousand distinct CDR3 sequences; approximately 50% are singletons. What these receptors recognize is not known. Sample: lung tumor tissue, taken at surgery. Every receptor here comes from a male donor with early-stage non-small cell lung cancer.

There are a few counts of this clonotype. J is TRBJ2-3 and V is TRBV7-8; possibly TRBD1 or TRBD2 for D (5 bases each). CDR3 length equals 14 residues. Trimming stripped 11 bases from V and 1 base from J, with 16 bases between. The germline CDR1 and CDR2 sequences are SGHVS and FQNEAQ. CDR3 nucleotides: TGTGCCGGAAAAAATGGGACGGGCACAGATACGCAGTATTTT. Its protein is CAGKNGTGTDTQYF.

This clonotype was detected a few times. The rearrangement joins TRBV5-1 to TRBJ2-5, with D perhaps TRBD1 or TRBD2 (6 bases each). The CDR3 length is 17 residues. V lost 1 base and J lost 0, with 16 bases in between. The germline V gene has CDR1 SGHRS and CDR2 YFSETQ. CDR3 residues: CASSLLGGFAYQETQYF. For the CDR3, the DNA is TGCGCCAGCAGCTTGTTAGGGGGGTTTGCGTACCAAGAGACCCAGTACTTC.

This rearrangement joins TRBV2 to TRBJ2-5, with a weak D call TRBD1 (5 bases). CDR3 length: 14 residues. Germline-derived CDR1 and CDR2 are SNHLY and FYNNEI. The V end was cut by 0 bases, the J end by 4 bases, with 9 bases between. The CDR3 protein is CASSEARVGETQYF. CDR3 DNA: TGTGCCAGCAGTGAAGCCAGGGTTGGAGAGACCCAGTACTTC.

This sequence joins TRBV19 and TRBJ2-7, with 10 bases fitting TRBD1. CDR1 is LNHDA, CDR2 SQIVND, per germline (reference sequence). V was pared by 3 bases and J by 3 bases, with 11 bases of the junction left unmatched. The CDR3 is 17 residues long. CDR3 bases: TGTGCCAGTAGTATCCTAACCGGGACAGGGGACTTCTACGAGCAGTACTTC. It codes for CASSILTGTGDFYEQYF.

This clonotype was detected only a few times. The chain couples TRBV10-2 to TRBJ2-5; possibly TRBD2 for D (6 bases). CDR3 length: 13 amino acids. V was cut by 4 bases and J by 5 bases, with 11 bases left in between. Germline CDR1 WSHSY, CDR2 SAAADI. CDR3: CASSAQAGETQYF. The DNA for the CDR3 is TGCGCCAGCAGTGCCCAGGCGGGGGAGACCCAGTACTTC.

The rearrangement links TRBV7-8 to TRBJ2-3; TRBD1 aligns across 7 bases. Germline CDR1 is SGHVS and CDR2 is FQNEAQ. Trimming removed 5 bases from V and 1 base from J; junction bases left unmatched: 6. This CDR3 is 15 amino acids long. CDR3 protein: CASSPRQGRTDTQYF. CDR3 DNA: TGTGCCAGCAGCCCCAGACAGGGTCGCACAGATACGCAGTATTTT. The variable domain in full, completed from reference TRBV7-8 and TRBJ2-3, reads GAGVSQSPRYKVAKRGQDVALRCDPISGHVSLFWYQQALGQGPEFLTYFQNEAQLDKSGLPSDRFFAERPEGSVSTLKIQRTQQEDSAVYLCASSPRQGRTDTQYFGPGTRLTVL.

The chain links TRBV24-1 to TRBJ2-3; maybe TRBD1 (5 bases). The CDR3 sequence is 16 residues long. Germline CDR1 reads KGHDR; CDR2 reads SFDVKD. Trimming pared 0 bases from V and 0 bases from J, leaving 9 bases between. CDR3 protein: CATSDLPAGSTDTQYF. In DNA, the CDR3 is TGTGCCACCAGTGATTTGCCGGCAGGGAGCACAGATACGCAGTATTTT.

The chain combines TRBV6-2 or TRBV6-3 with TRBJ2-7; D is perhaps TRBD2 (5 bases). Germline V lookup: CDR1 MNHEY, CDR2 SVGEGT. V dropped 4 bases and J dropped 1 base, with 8 bases sitting between them. This CDR3 is built from 13 residues. As DNA, the CDR3 is TGTGCCAGCAGTTCGGAGGAATCCTACGAGCAGTACTTC. The encoded protein is CASSSEESYEQYF.

This clonotype is medium-sized in the sample. This chain links TRBV6-5 with TRBJ2-7; TRBD2 agrees at 9 bases. CDR3 length equals 15 residues. CDR1 is MNHEY, CDR2 SVGAGI, per germline. V trimming: 2 bases; J trimming: 6 bases; junction bases outside the gene matches: 8. The CDR3 protein is CASSYGGGAGGEQYF. DNA of the CDR3: TGTGCCAGCAGTTACGGCGGGGGGGCCGGCGGCGAGCAGTACTTC.

V is TRBV10-3 and J is TRBJ2-6, with TRBD1 matching over 8 bases. This CDR3 has 18 residues. The junction had 7 bases not matched to a gene; V was cut back by 0 bases and J by 3 bases. Per the germline V gene, CDR1 is ENHRY and CDR2 is SYGVKD. CDR3 sequence: CAISESNPGGDGANVLTF. The DNA of the CDR3 is TGTGCCATCAGTGAGTCGAACCCAGGGGGCGATGGGGCCAACGTCCTGACTTTC.